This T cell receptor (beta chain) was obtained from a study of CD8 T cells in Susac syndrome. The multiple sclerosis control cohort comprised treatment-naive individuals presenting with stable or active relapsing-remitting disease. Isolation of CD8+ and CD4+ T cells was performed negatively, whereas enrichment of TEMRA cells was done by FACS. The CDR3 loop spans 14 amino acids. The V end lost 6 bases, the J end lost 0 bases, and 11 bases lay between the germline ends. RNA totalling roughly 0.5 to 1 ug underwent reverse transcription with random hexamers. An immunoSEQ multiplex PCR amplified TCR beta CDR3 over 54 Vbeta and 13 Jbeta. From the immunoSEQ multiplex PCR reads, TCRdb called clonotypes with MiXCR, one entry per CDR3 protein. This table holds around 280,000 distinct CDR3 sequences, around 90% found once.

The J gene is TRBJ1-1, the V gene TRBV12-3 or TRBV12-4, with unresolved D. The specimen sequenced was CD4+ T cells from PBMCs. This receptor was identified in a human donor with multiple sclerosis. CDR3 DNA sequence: TGTGCCAGCAGACGGCTTACCATGAACACTGAAGCTTTCTTT. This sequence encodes CASRRLTMNTEAFF.